These 31 T cell receptor beta chains share one sample of origin, sequenced in a study of blood T cells in healthy people across ages. Then a second PCR, running about 6 to 11 cycles, was carried out with a sample-barcoded 5' primer and a J-beta primer mix. TCRdb re-analysed the 5' RACE reads in MiXCR, keeping a single row per CDR3 protein. This table holds about a million distinct CDR3 sequences, 40% to 60% found once. The sample was blood. The receptors derive from a man aged 25 to 40 in good health.

V usage is TRBV20-1 and J usage is TRBJ2-3, with D maybe TRBD2 (7 bases). V was cut by 7 bases and J by 2 bases, with 13 bases left in between. The V gene's germline CDR1 is DFQATT and CDR2 SNEGSKA (reference sequence). This CDR3 has 13 amino acids. The CDR3 bases are TGCAGTGGGGGGGGGCCGAACACAGATACGCAGTATTTT. It is translated as CSGGGPNTDTQYF.

V and J are TRBV29-1 and TRBJ1-2; the D gene is possibly TRBD1 (5 bases). Germline-derived CDR1 and CDR2 are SQVTM and ANQGSEA. The CDR3 runs 13 residues. Trimming shortened V by 0 bases and J by 8 bases, and 13 bases separated the two germline ends. The CDR3 nucleotides are TGCAGCGTTGAAGATTGGGGCAGCAAAGGCTACACCTTC. Protein product: CSVEDWGSKGYTF.

The genes are TRBV29-1 and TRBJ2-7; D uncertain. The ends were cut back, 4 bases at V and 5 bases at J, with 15 bases in the middle. Germline loops: CDR1 SQVTM, CDR2 ANQGSEA. The CDR3 spans 13 residues. CDR3 sequence: CSVAGRLANEQYF. CDR3 sequence (DNA): TGCAGCGTTGCGGGTAGGCTCGCCAACGAGCAGTACTTC.

The chain employs TRBV18 and TRBJ2-7; 9 bases match TRBD1. After removal of 4 bases from V and 6 bases from J, the junction contained 4 bases not matched to a gene. Germline CDR1 and CDR2: KGHSH and LQKENI. The CDR3 runs 13 residues. As DNA, the CDR3 is TGTGCCAGCTCACTAGGACAGGGGTCCGAGCAGTACTTC. This translates into CASSLGQGSEQYF.

The chain uses TRBV24-1 and TRBJ2-1, with unresolved D. Germline values: CDR1 KGHDR, CDR2 SFDVKD. The CDR3 has 13 amino acids. V lost 1 base and J lost 10, with 10 bases in between. The chain's CDR3 is CATSDFPPDEQFF. The CDR3 coding sequence is TGTGCCACCAGTGATTTCCCGCCAGACGAGCAGTTCTTC.

This clonotype was detected only a few times. The chain employs TRBV5-1 and TRBJ2-4; TRBD2 might be the D (5 bases). Germline CDR1 SGHRS, CDR2 YFSETQ. CDR3 length: 15 residues. The ends were cut back, 4 bases at V and 6 bases at J, with 17 bases in the middle. CDR3: CASSRDASSGNIQYF. Written as DNA, the CDR3 is TGCGCCAGCAGCCGGGATGCCTCTTCTGGAAACATTCAGTACTTC.

V gene TRBV15 combines with J gene TRBJ1-1; D may be TRBD1 (6 bases). CDR1 is LNHNV and CDR2 is YYDKDF in the germline V gene (reference sequence). Trimming removed 5 bases at V and 1 base at J, with 23 bases between. The CDR3 covers 18 residues. Here the CDR3 DNA reads TGTGCCACCAGCCGATTTAGATCTGGGGGGCCCGCGAACACTGAAGCTTTCTTT. Translating gives CATSRFRSGGPANTEAFF.

This clonotype was picked up many times. The chain carries TRBV20-1 and TRBJ1-1, with D hard to call. The CDR3 is 14 residues long. CDR1 and CDR2 from the germline V gene are DFQATT and SNEGSKA (reference sequence). Trimming removed 5 bases at V and 0 bases at J, with 13 bases between. For the CDR3, the DNA is TGCAGTGCTGGACTCATTACAGTGAACACTGAAGCTTTCTTT. Amino acids: CSAGLITVNTEAFF.

The gene calls are TRBV5-1 and TRBJ2-3, with 8 nucleotides matching TRBD1. This CDR3 is built from 16 residues. V lost 0 bases, J lost 0 bases, and 3 bases stayed unmatched. The germline V gene encodes CDR1 SGHRS and CDR2 YFSETQ. The CDR3 DNA reads as TGCGCCAGCAGCTTGGGACAGGGGTCGAGCACAGATACGCAGTATTTT. It codes for CASSLGQGSSTDTQYF.

This clonotype was found a few times. This chain connects TRBV9 to TRBJ2-4; D gene unclear. Germline loops: CDR1 SGDLS, CDR2 YYNGEE. The germline V and J ends were trimmed by 2 bases and 8 bases, with 8 bases remaining between them. This CDR3 comprises 12 residues. CDR3 nucleotides: TGTGCCAGCAGCGTCGGTCAAGACATTCAGTACTTC. Its translation is CASSVGQDIQYF.

The table lists this clonotype with a few counts. The rearrangement uses TRBV4-1 and TRBJ2-7, with 9 nucleotides matching TRBD1. Trimming removed 2 bases from V and 2 bases from J; junction bases left unmatched: 4. This CDR3 has 15 amino acids. Germline-derived CDR1 and CDR2 are MGHRA and YSYEKL. The CDR3 region is CASSQRTGAAYEQYF. The CDR3 region has the DNA TGCGCCAGCAGCCAAAGGACAGGGGCGGCCTACGAGCAGTACTTC.

Points on this clonotype: This may come from a read error, since a much larger clone is one base off. The chain carries TRBV5-6 and TRBJ2-7, with no clear D. From germline, CDR1 is SGHDT and CDR2 YYEEEE. The CDR3 length is 10 residues. For the CDR3, the DNA is TGTGCCGGCAGGTCCTACGAGCAGTACTTC. As protein: CAGRSYEQYF. Looking up the rest from reference TRBV5-6 and TRBJ2-7 gives the full variable domain: DAGVTQSPTHLIKTRGQQVTLRCSPKSGHDTVSWYQQALGQGPQFIFQYYEEEERQRGNFPDRFSGHQFPNYSSELNVNALLLGDSALYLCAGRSYEQYFGPGTRLTVT.

This clonotype was seen only a few times. V gene TRBV7-9 combines with J gene TRBJ1-1; 10 positions agree with TRBD1. Germline V gene lookup returns CDR1 SEHNR and CDR2 FQNEAQ (reference sequence). V shed 5 bases and J 6 bases; nucleotides not matched to a gene: 9. This CDR3 comprises 15 residues. For the CDR3, the DNA is TGTGCCAGCAGCGTCCCGGGGACAGGGGAACCTGAAGCTTTCTTT. Protein sequence: CASSVPGTGEPEAFF.

The chain carries TRBV15 and TRBJ2-5; D perhaps matches TRBD1 (5 bases). Germline CDR1 reads LNHNV; CDR2 reads YYDKDF (reference sequence). The V end was cut by 0 bases, the J end by 5 bases, with 10 bases between. This CDR3 has 14 amino acids. CDR3 sequence (DNA): TGTGCCACCAGCAGAGATCCAGGGTGGGAGACCCAGTACTTC. Its translation is CATSRDPGWETQYF.

This clonotype was counted once. The chain links TRBV29-1 to TRBJ2-7, with D uncertain. Trimming removed 4 bases from V and 5 bases from J, with 6 bases in between. CDR1 and CDR2 from the germline V gene are SQVTM and ANQGSEA. The CDR3 covers 10 residues. CDR3 bases: TGCAGCGTTGTAACTAACGAGCAGTACTTC. Translating it yields CSVVTNEQYF.

The chain has TRBV12-3 or TRBV12-4 and TRBJ2-7, with no clear D. The length of the CDR3 is 13 residues. Trimming stripped 6 bases from V and 5 bases from J, with 14 bases between. CDR3 sequence: CASSLPPWNEQYF. CDR3 coding DNA: TGTGCCAGCAGCCTCCCCCCCTGGAACGAGCAGTACTTC.

This rearrangement joins TRBV27 to TRBJ1-4; unclear D gene. Looked up from germline, CDR1 is MNHEY and CDR2 is SMNVEV (reference sequence). CDR3 length: 16 amino acids. V lost 3 bases and J lost 0, with 11 bases in between. The DNA of the CDR3 is TGTGCCAGCAGTTTTCCGGTTCTTGCAACTAATGAAAAACTGTTTTTT. Its protein is CASSFPVLATNEKLFF.

This rearrangement joins TRBV27 to TRBJ1-2; 10 nucleotides agree with TRBD1. The CDR3 spans 15 residues. Trimming cost V 5 bases and J 4 bases; bases outside gene matches: 7. Germline V gene sequence: CDR1 MNHEY, CDR2 SMNVEV (reference sequence). The CDR3: CASSLTGQGPYGYTF. In DNA form, the CDR3 reads TGTGCCAGCAGTCTAACGGGACAGGGGCCCTATGGCTACACCTTC.

The V call is TRBV5-6, the J call TRBJ2-1; D is perhaps TRBD2 (6 bases). The CDR3 runs to 12 residues. V lost 5 bases, J lost 5 bases, and 8 bases lay in between. Germline loops: CDR1 SGHDT, CDR2 YYEEEE. This chain's CDR3 is CASRASDNEQFF. In nucleotides, the CDR3 is TGTGCCAGCAGGGCTAGCGACAATGAGCAGTTCTTC. Supplemented by reference TRBV5-6 and TRBJ2-1, the full variable domain reads DAGVTQSPTHLIKTRGQQVTLRCSPKSGHDTVSWYQQALGQGPQFIFQYYEEEERQRGNFPDRFSGHQFPNYSSELNVNALLLGDSALYLCASRASDNEQFFGPGTRLTVL.

This clonotype was counted at least ten times. At one end the junction does not follow the germline gene, possibly because of a read error. J is TRBJ2-7 and V is TRBV27; D unresolved. The CDR3 spans 13 residues. Germline V gene sequence: CDR1 MNHEY, CDR2 SMNVEV (reference sequence). CDR3 region: CASSLGSTYEQYF. The CDR3 DNA follows: TGCGCCAGCAGCTTGGGGTCCACCTACGAGCAGTACTTC.

This clonotype was recorded a few times. V gene TRBV5-1 combines with J gene TRBJ2-1, with 12 bases that match TRBD2. The V and J ends lost 0 bases and 10 bases, in that order; junction bases with no gene match: 8. Germline-derived CDR1 and CDR2 are SGHRS and YFSETQ. This CDR3 is built from 16 residues. The CDR3 loop is CASSLVALAGGLEQFF. The CDR3 DNA reads as TGCGCCAGCAGCTTGGTCGCGCTAGCGGGGGGGCTAGAGCAGTTCTTC.

The table lists this clonotype with many counts. The chain carries TRBV6-5 and TRBJ1-2, with a possible D match to TRBD1 (5 bases). V was trimmed by 0 bases and J by 3 bases, leaving 11 bases between them. The CDR3 has 15 residues. Looked up from germline, CDR1 is MNHEY and CDR2 is SVGAGI. CDR3 sequence (DNA): TGTGCCAGCAGTTACTCGGTTCAGGGATACTATGGCTACACCTTC. This codes for CASSYSVQGYYGYTF.

The V call is TRBV7-9, the J call TRBJ1-1; D is unresolved. The CDR3 runs to 13 residues. Germline lookup yields CDR1 SEHNR and CDR2 FQNEAQ (reference sequence). The ends were cut back, 5 bases at V and 0 bases at J, with 7 bases in the middle. The CDR3 region is CASSETLNTEAFF. Written as DNA, the CDR3 is TGTGCCAGCAGCGAAACCCTGAACACTGAAGCTTTCTTT.

This clonotype turned up a few times. The genes are TRBV7-2 and TRBJ2-2; D not certain. This CDR3 region has 12 residues. Trimming stripped 5 bases from V and 6 bases from J, with 7 bases between. CDR1 and CDR2 (germline): SGHTA, FQGNSA. The CDR3 here is CASSPYAGELFF. Here the CDR3 DNA reads TGTGCCAGCAGCCCTTACGCCGGGGAGCTGTTTTTT.

This clonotype has just a few counts. The chain recombines TRBV7-9 with TRBJ1-1; no firm D call. This CDR3 contains 12 residues. The germline V gene has CDR1 SEHNR and CDR2 FQNEAQ (reference sequence). Trimming pared 5 bases from V and 7 bases from J, leaving 11 bases between. CDR3: CASSKFQYEAFF. The CDR3 DNA reads TGTGCCAGCAGCAAATTCCAGTATGAAGCTTTCTTT.

V gene TRBV27 combines with J gene TRBJ2-4, with D possibly TRBD1 on 5 matching bases. Gene TRBJ2-7 matches the end of the DNA better, so the J call may be wrong. CDR1 and CDR2 (germline): MNHEY, SMNVEV (reference sequence). This CDR3 region has 15 residues. For the CDR3, the DNA is TGTGCCAGCAGTTTATCGAAGGGGATCTCCTACGAGCAGTACTTC. It specifies CASSLSKGISYEQYF.

Note on this clonotype: One base away lies a much larger clone, so this may be a sequencing read error. The chain has TRBV7-9 and TRBJ1-2; unclear D gene. Germline V lookup: CDR1 SEHNR, CDR2 FQNEAQ (reference sequence). V lost 9 bases, J lost 2 bases, and 10 bases lay in between. CDR3 length: 12 amino acids. CDR3 sequence reads: CARVTANYGYTF. The CDR3 bases are TGTGCCAGAGTGACGGCGAACTATGGCTACACCTTC.

The chain employs TRBV20-1 and TRBJ2-7; perhaps TRBD2 as D (6 bases). The end of the DNA aligns better with TRBJ2-5, so the J call may be wrong. CDR1 is DFQATT and CDR2 is SNEGSKA in the germline V gene (reference sequence). The CDR3 spans 15 residues. CDR3 residues: CSASNAGHPQETQYF. CDR3 nucleotide sequence: TGCAGTGCTAGTAACGCGGGGCACCCCCAGGAGACCCAGTACTTC.

This CDR3 is CSGREGDQPQHF. CDR3 in DNA: TGCAGCGGCAGGGAAGGAGATCAGCCCCAGCATTTT. This chain uses TRBV29-1 with TRBJ1-5; possibly TRBD1 for D (5 bases). CDR3 length equals 12 residues. V lost 7 bases, J lost 5 bases, and 12 bases lay in between. CDR1 and CDR2 (germline): SQVTM, ANQGSEA.

The chain joins TRBV4-2 to TRBJ2-5; 14 bases agree with TRBD2. Trimming removed 4 bases from V and 11 bases from J; junction bases left unmatched: 12. Germline loops: CDR1 LGHNA, CDR2 YNFKEQ. The CDR3 is 16 residues long. CDR3 loop: CASSLTSGGDINEQYF. As DNA, the CDR3 is TGTGCCAGCAGCCTGACTAGCGGGGGGGATATCAATGAGCAGTACTTC.

This clonotype has a handful of counts. This sequence joins TRBV20-1 and TRBJ2-1, with 8 bases matching TRBD1. This CDR3 region has 12 residues. With V trimmed by 6 bases and J by 12 bases, 10 bases remained unmatched. CDR1 is DFQATT and CDR2 is SNEGSKA in the germline V gene (reference sequence). The CDR3 protein is CSADRDRSGQFF. The CDR3 nucleotides read TGCAGTGCGGACCGGGACAGGTCAGGGCAGTTCTTC.